This TCR beta chain stems from a study of intratumoral heterogeneity in liver cancer. Study background: Most patients were male, with a median age of approximately 58 years.

This clone was seen a few times. Its antigen remains unknown. Study conclusions and caveats: Tumor-infiltrating lymphocytes were acknowledged as under-represented in the sampling.

CDR1 and CDR2 from the germline V gene are MNHNS and SASEGT. V was shortened by 2 bases and J by 0 bases, with 8 bases between the two germline ends. CDR3 length equals 15 residues. Sequencing was performed with immunoSEQ multiplex PCR; in TCRdb, only in-frame clones are kept and a portion is missing. The table shows some 21,000 clones, with 73% occurring only once. This clonotype was sampled from a woman aged 70 to 79 with hepatocellular carcinoma. This sequence joins TRBV6-1 and TRBJ2-1, with D perhaps TRBD2 (6 bases). Sequencing used tumor-adjacent normal tissue, obtained before any cancer treatment. CDR3 sequence (DNA): TGTGCCAGCAGTGAATACGGGAGCTCCTACAATGAGCAGTTCTTC. This encodes CASSEYGSSYNEQFF.